This TCR beta chain was captured in a study of blood T cell repertoires in COVID-19. Study in general: Italy, Spain and the United States were the sources of the convalescent and acute COVID-19 samples. PBMCs, B-cell-depleted T cells, or T cells provided the cDNA or gDNA that made up the material.

Original processing notes: Estimation of nucleated cell counts was performed using reference gene primer amplification. The assay was immunoSEQ multiplex PCR, and TCRdb's table has in-frame clones only and misses some. V and J calls and clone size come straight from that table; D and trimming were deduced from the DNA. The sample lists 200,000 to 250,000 clones, roughly 80% occurring once. The CDR3 spans 13 residues. With 0 bases removed from V and 1 base from J, the gap between germline ends came to 4 bases. Per germline, CDR1 SGHRS and CDR2 YFSETQ. Input material: peripheral blood. This sequence was found in a woman in her 70s with acute or convalescent COVID-19. The chain has TRBV5-1 and TRBJ2-5; D unresolved. In nucleotides, the CDR3 is TGCGCCAGCAGCTTGGCCAGCCAAGAGACCCAGTACTTC. The encoded protein is CASSLASQETQYF. The full variable domain, completed using reference TRBV5-1 and TRBJ2-5, is KAGVTQTPRYLIKTRGQQVTLSCSPISGHRSVSWYQQTPGQGLQFLFEYFSETQRNKGNFPGRFSGRQFSNSRSEMNVSTLELGDSALYLCASSLASQETQYFGPGTRLLVL.